Listed below are T cell receptor beta chains from one sample, sequenced in a study of blood T cell repertoires in COVID-19. Profiled with immunoSEQ multiplex PCR; TCRdb holds only in-frame clones, not every one. The table records 200,000 to 300,000 clones, around 86% of them present only once. Sequenced: peripheral blood. The receptor set was obtained from a man aged 35-49 years who had recovered from COVID-19. Each CDR3 is given with its conserved first and last residue. The D gene is left open where the match is weak. Clone size is shown for a subset of rows, as once, few, many or a class of expanded clone.

cdr3_aa cdr3_nt j_call clone_size v_call d_call
CASSTTGEKEAFF TGTGCCAGCAGCACTACAGGGGAGAAGGAAGCTTTCTTT TRBJ1-1 . TRBV7-2 TRBD1
CASRTQGFQETQYF TGTGCCAGCAGAACTCAGGGGTTTCAAGAGACCCAGTACTTC TRBJ2-5 . TRBV6-6 .
CASSPRAGQGAGNTEAFF TGTGCCAGCTCACCAAGAGCGGGACAGGGGGCAGGGAACACTGAAGCTTTCTTT TRBJ1-1 . TRBV18 TRBD1
CASRTGGANTIYF TGTGCCAGCCGGACGGGGGGTGCGAACACCATATATTTT TRBJ1-3 . TRBV6-5 .
CASSTTGWSEKLFF TGTGCCAGCAGCACGACAGGGTGGAGTGAAAAACTGTTTTTT TRBJ1-4 . TRBV7-6 TRBD1
CASRGAGRASNQPQHF TGTGCCAGCCGGGGAGCGGGAAGGGCTAGCAATCAGCCCCAGCATTTT TRBJ1-5 . TRBV5-8 .
CASAGASANEQFF TGTGCCAGTGCGGGGGCTAGTGCCAATGAGCAGTTCTTC TRBJ2-1 . TRBV19 .
CATRLAGGETQYF TGTGCTACCCGGCTAGCGGGGGGAGAGACCCAGTACTTC TRBJ2-5 . TRBV7-8 TRBD2
CASSQTIANTGELFF TGTGCCAGCAGCCAGACTATCGCGAACACCGGGGAGCTGTTTTTT TRBJ2-2 once TRBV7-2 .
CASSPLGTGSPEQYF TGTGCCAGCTCACCGTTAGGGACTGGGTCTCCCGAGCAGTACTTC TRBJ2-7 few TRBV18 .
CASWYRTYTEAFF TGTGCCAGCTGGTACAGAACATACACTGAAGCTTTCTTT TRBJ1-1 . TRBV6-5 .
CASNVVRGNIQYF TGTGCCAGCAATGTCGTCCGGGGGAACATTCAGTACTTC TRBJ2-4 once TRBV12-3/TRBV12-4 .
CASSDATWWDEKLFF TGTGCCAGCAGTGACGCGACATGGTGGGATGAAAAACTGTTTTTT TRBJ1-4 . TRBV2 .
CATSDSTGGYTF TGTGCCACCAGTGATTCTACAGGTGGCTACACCTTC TRBJ1-2 . TRBV24-1 .
CASSPPSLQRADAQYF TGTGCCAGCTCACCACCGTCCTTGCAGCGGGCCGACGCGCAGTATTTT TRBJ2-3 . TRBV18 .
CASSVSGTASSGANVLTF TGTGCCAGCAGTGTGAGCGGGACGGCTAGCTCTGGGGCCAACGTCCTGACTTTC TRBJ2-6 . TRBV6-1 TRBD2
CASSPATGVSSYNEQFF TGTGCCAGCAGCCCCGCCACAGGGGTTAGCTCCTACAATGAGCAGTTCTTC TRBJ2-1 . TRBV7-2 TRBD1
CASSSQGADYGYTF TGTGCCAGCAGTTCTCAGGGGGCTGACTATGGCTACACCTTC TRBJ1-2 . TRBV27 TRBD1
CASSGPKIGGYTF TGTGCCAGCAGTGGTCCGAAAATCGGTGGCTACACCTTC TRBJ1-2 once TRBV25-1 .